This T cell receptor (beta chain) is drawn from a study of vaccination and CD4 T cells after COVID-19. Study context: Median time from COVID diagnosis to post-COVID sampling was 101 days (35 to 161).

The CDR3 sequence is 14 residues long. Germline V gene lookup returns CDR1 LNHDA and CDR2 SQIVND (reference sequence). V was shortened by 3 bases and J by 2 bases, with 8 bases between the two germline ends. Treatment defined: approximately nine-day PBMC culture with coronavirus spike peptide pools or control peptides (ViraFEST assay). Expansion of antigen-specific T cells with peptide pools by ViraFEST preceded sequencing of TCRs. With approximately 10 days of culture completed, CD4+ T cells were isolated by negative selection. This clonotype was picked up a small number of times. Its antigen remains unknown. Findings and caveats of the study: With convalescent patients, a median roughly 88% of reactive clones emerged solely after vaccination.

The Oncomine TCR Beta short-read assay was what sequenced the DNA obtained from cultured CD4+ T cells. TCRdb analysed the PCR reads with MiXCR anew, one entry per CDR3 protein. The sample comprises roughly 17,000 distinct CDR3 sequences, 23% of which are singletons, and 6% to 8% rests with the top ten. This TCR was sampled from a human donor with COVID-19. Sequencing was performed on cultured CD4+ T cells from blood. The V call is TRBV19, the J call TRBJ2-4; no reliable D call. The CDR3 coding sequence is TGTGCCAGTAGTATTTTGGGGACCAAAAACATTCAGTACTTC. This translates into CASSILGTKNIQYF. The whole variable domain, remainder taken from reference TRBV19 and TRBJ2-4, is DGGITQSPKYLFRKEGQNVTLSCEQNLNHDAMYWYRQDPGQGLRLIYYSQIVNDFQKGDIAEGYSVSREKKESFPLTVTSAQKNPTAFYLCASSILGTKNIQYFGAGTRLSVL.